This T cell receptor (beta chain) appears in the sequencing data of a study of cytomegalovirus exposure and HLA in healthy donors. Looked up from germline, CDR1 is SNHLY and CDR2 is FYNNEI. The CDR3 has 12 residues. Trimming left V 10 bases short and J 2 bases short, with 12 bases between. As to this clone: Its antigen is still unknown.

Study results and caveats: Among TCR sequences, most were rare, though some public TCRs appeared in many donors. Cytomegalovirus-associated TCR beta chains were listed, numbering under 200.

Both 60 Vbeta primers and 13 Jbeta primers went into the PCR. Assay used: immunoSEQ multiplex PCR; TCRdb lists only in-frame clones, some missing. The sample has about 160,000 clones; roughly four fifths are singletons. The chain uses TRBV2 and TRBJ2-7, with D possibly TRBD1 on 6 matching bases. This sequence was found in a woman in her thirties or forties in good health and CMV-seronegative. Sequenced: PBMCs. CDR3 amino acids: CATRDTTYEQYF. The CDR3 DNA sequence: TGTGCCACCCGGGACACGACCTACGAGCAGTACTTC.